The 19 T cell receptor beta chains in this list originate from one sample, sequenced in a study of CD8 T cells in ankylosing spondylitis. Study observations and caveats: Seemingly characteristic of ankylosing spondylitis blood was a TCR beta motif consisting of several highly homologous variants.

One entry per CDR3 protein results from TCRdb running MiXCR on the 5' RACE reads. The sample has approximately 440,000 distinct CDR3 sequences, more than 15% seen once. These receptors are not linked to any known antigen. The sample was blood, either unsorted or a sorted T cell fraction (not recorded which). These receptors came from a male donor with ankylosing spondylitis.

The chain is built from TRBV7-9 and TRBJ2-7; D is perhaps TRBD1 (5 bases). Looked up from germline, CDR1 is SEHNR and CDR2 is FQNEAQ (reference sequence). This CDR3 has 14 amino acids. Trimming removed 4 bases at V and 7 bases at J, with 17 bases between. The DNA for the CDR3 is TGTGCCAGCAGCTCAGGAAAGGGGTCTCATGAGCAGTACTTC. Its protein product is CASSSGKGSHEQYF.

J is TRBJ2-2 and V is TRBV7-3; perhaps TRBD2 as D (5 bases). Germline V gene lookup returns CDR1 SGHTA and CDR2 FQGTGA. V was cut by 5 bases and J by 9 bases, with 16 bases left in between. There are 14 residues in the CDR3. The CDR3 spells CASSRTPGFRELFF. Here the CDR3 DNA reads TGTGCCAGCAGCCGAACACCGGGGTTTCGGGAGCTGTTTTTT.

This sequence joins TRBV19 and TRBJ1-2; the D is unclear. Trimming pared 0 bases from V and 0 bases from J, leaving 8 bases between. The V gene's germline CDR1 is LNHDA and CDR2 SQIVND (reference sequence). The CDR3 spans 15 residues. The CDR3 protein is CASSIEGSANYGYTF. In DNA form, the CDR3 reads TGTGCCAGTAGTATAGAGGGCAGCGCTAACTATGGCTACACCTTC.

The chain joins TRBV10-3 to TRBJ2-4; D tentatively fits TRBD1 or TRBD2 (5 bases each). V dropped 11 bases and J dropped 0 bases, with 32 bases sitting between them. This CDR3 spans 20 amino acids. The germline V gene has CDR1 ENHRY and CDR2 SYGVKD. The CDR3 is CAAAFVAPNRDQIAKNIQYF. The CDR3 coding sequence is TGTGCCGCCGCCTTCGTGGCCCCCAACCGGGACCAAATAGCCAAAAACATTCAGTACTTC.

This clonotype was counted a few times. The V gene is TRBV29-1, the J gene TRBJ2-6, with TRBD1 matching over 7 bases. V trimming: 7 bases; J trimming: 3 bases; junction bases outside the gene matches: 6. Germline values: CDR1 SQVTM, CDR2 ANQGSEA. The CDR3 runs 14 residues. CDR3 amino acids: CSASTGNGANVLTF. The CDR3 DNA follows: TGCAGCGCCTCGACAGGGAATGGGGCCAACGTCCTGACTTTC. The whole variable domain, filled in from reference TRBV29-1 and TRBJ2-6, reads SAVISQKPSRDICQRGTSLTIQCQVDSQVTMMFWYRQQPGQSLTLIATANQGSEATYESGFVIDKFPISRPNLTFSTLTVSNMSPEDSSIYLCSASTGNGANVLTFGAGSRLTVL.

This sequence joins TRBV5-1 and TRBJ2-7; weak D call: TRBD2 (6 bases). There are 14 residues in the CDR3. Looked up from germline, CDR1 is SGHRS and CDR2 is YFSETQ. The V end was cut by 1 base, the J end by 3 bases, with 11 bases between. The CDR3, as DNA: TGCGCCAGCAGCTTGTTGGGGGGTCGCTACGAGCAGTACTTC. Protein: CASSLLGGRYEQYF.

About this clonotype itself: Relative to the germline gene, one junction end is altered; a read error may explain this. The chain is built from TRBV27 and TRBJ2-7; the match to TRBD1 covers 10 bases. This CDR3 is 13 amino acids long. Germline V gene data show CDR1 as MNHEY and CDR2 as SMNVEV (reference sequence). The DNA for the CDR3 is TGTGCCGGCAGTTGGGACAGGGGATACGAGCAGTACTTC. Translated: CAGSWDRGYEQYF.

This clonotype was seen more than once but under ten times. The V call is TRBV12-3 or TRBV12-4, the J call TRBJ2-5; D is unclear. The CDR3 is 14 residues long. V gave up 6 bases and J gave up 7 bases, with 18 bases separating them. DNA of the CDR3: TGTGCCAGCAGCCTCCTATCAGACCTGGCGACCCAGTACTTC. Amino acid sequence: CASSLLSDLATQYF.

The chain combines TRBV4-2 with TRBJ2-7; a weak D match, TRBD1 (5 bases). Germline V lookup: CDR1 LGHNA, CDR2 YNFKEQ. The CDR3 spans 16 residues. The V and J ends lost 0 bases and 2 bases respectively, with 14 bases between them. The CDR3 region is CASSQEEGQGPYEQYF. Here the CDR3 DNA reads TGTGCCAGCAGCCAAGAAGAAGGCCAGGGTCCCTACGAGCAGTACTTC.

This clonotype was recorded a few times. The chain joins TRBV20-1 to TRBJ2-1; TRBD2 matches at 15 bases. V was clipped by 3 bases and J by 1 base; unmatched bases: 13. This CDR3 spans 20 amino acids. In germline, CDR1 is DFQATT, CDR2 SNEGSKA (reference sequence). For the CDR3, the DNA is TGCAGTGCTAGGGGAATCCCGGGACTAGCGGGAGGAAGGTCCTACAATGAGCAGTTCTTC. Translated, it gives CSARGIPGLAGGRSYNEQFF.

The chain has TRBV18 and TRBJ2-5; D gene uncertain. Trimming took off 4 bases at V and 3 bases at J, with 12 bases between the two ends. Germline V gives CDR1 KGHSH, CDR2 LQKENI. The CDR3 sequence is 14 residues long. CDR3 nucleotide sequence: TGTGCCAGCTCACAAAACGGACCCGAAGAGACCCAGTACTTC. Its protein product is CASSQNGPEETQYF.

J is TRBJ1-2 and V is TRBV14; TRBD1 might be the D (6 bases). Trimming removed 0 bases from V and 5 bases from J, with 13 bases in between. The V gene's germline CDR1 is SGHDN and CDR2 FVKESK. CDR3 size: 15 residues. CDR3 bases: TGTGCCAGCAGCCAAGATCTTGGGGGCAGATATGGCTACACCTTC. This sequence encodes CASSQDLGGRYGYTF.

This clonotype has only a few counts. This sequence joins TRBV5-1 and TRBJ2-1, with D hard to call. CDR3 length: 15 amino acids. CDR1 is SGHRS, CDR2 YFSETQ, per germline. The V end lost 1 base, the J end lost 9 bases, and 17 bases lay between the germline ends. In DNA, the CDR3 is TGCGCCAGCAGCTTGAACCCTCAAATATCCGGTGAGCAGTTCTTC. Its protein is CASSLNPQISGEQFF.

The table lists this clonotype with a few counts. The V gene is TRBV11-3, the J gene TRBJ2-1, with D perhaps TRBD1 or TRBD2 (5 bases each). V was pared by 1 base and J by 2 bases, with 12 bases between. The CDR3 runs 16 residues. Germline V gene sequence: CDR1 SGHNT, CDR2 YENEEA. In DNA form, the CDR3 reads TGTGCCAGCAGCTTAGTGGTGGGGGTTCCCTACAATGAGCAGTTCTTC. This codes for CASSLVVGVPYNEQFF.

This clonotype was seen more than once but under ten times. The chain uses TRBV6-1 and TRBJ2-2; perhaps TRBD1 as D (5 bases). CDR1 and CDR2 (germline): MNHNS, SASEGT. The ends were cut back, 6 bases at V and 4 bases at J, with 18 bases in the middle. The CDR3 is made up of 16 amino acids. CDR3 sequence reads: CASRSWQGFSTGELFF. Written as DNA, the CDR3 is TGTGCCAGCAGGTCCTGGCAGGGATTTTCCACCGGGGAGCTGTTTTTT.

This clonotype was detected a few times. The chain has TRBV6-2 or TRBV6-3 and TRBJ1-1; 7 nucleotides line up with TRBD1. V shed 3 bases, J shed 7 bases, and the junction held 8 bases outside the gene matches. Germline V lookup: CDR1 MNHEY, CDR2 SVGEGT. The CDR3 runs 14 residues. The chain's CDR3 is CASSYSDRALEAFF. In nucleotides, the CDR3 is TGTGCCAGCAGTTATTCCGACAGGGCCCTTGAAGCTTTCTTT.

The genes are TRBV5-1 and TRBJ2-7; D gene ambiguous. V was shortened by 0 bases and J by 5 bases, with 9 bases between the two germline ends. The CDR3 loop spans 13 amino acids. CDR1 is SGHRS, CDR2 YFSETQ, per germline. The chain's CDR3 is CASSLGVLDEQYF. CDR3 nucleotide sequence: TGCGCCAGCAGCTTGGGGGTTCTCGACGAGCAGTACTTC.

Many counts were recorded for this clonotype. J is TRBJ2-3 and V is TRBV12-3 or TRBV12-4; D gene ambiguous. CDR3 length equals 14 residues. The V and J ends lost 5 bases and 0 bases respectively, with 9 bases between them. CDR3 nucleotide sequence: TGTGCCAGCAGTCGTGGTGGTAGCACAGATACGCAGTATTTT. It translates to CASSRGGSTDTQYF.

This clonotype was seen more than once but under ten times. Here the CDR3 reads CASTADRKHSGANVLTF. The DNA of the CDR3 is TGTGCCAGCACCGCCGACAGGAAACACTCTGGGGCCAACGTCCTGACTTTC. The chain joins TRBV6-1 to TRBJ2-6; D is perhaps TRBD1 (6 bases). Looked up from germline, CDR1 is MNHNS and CDR2 is SASEGT. V gave up 7 bases and J gave up 0 bases, with 16 bases separating them. This CDR3 region has 17 residues.